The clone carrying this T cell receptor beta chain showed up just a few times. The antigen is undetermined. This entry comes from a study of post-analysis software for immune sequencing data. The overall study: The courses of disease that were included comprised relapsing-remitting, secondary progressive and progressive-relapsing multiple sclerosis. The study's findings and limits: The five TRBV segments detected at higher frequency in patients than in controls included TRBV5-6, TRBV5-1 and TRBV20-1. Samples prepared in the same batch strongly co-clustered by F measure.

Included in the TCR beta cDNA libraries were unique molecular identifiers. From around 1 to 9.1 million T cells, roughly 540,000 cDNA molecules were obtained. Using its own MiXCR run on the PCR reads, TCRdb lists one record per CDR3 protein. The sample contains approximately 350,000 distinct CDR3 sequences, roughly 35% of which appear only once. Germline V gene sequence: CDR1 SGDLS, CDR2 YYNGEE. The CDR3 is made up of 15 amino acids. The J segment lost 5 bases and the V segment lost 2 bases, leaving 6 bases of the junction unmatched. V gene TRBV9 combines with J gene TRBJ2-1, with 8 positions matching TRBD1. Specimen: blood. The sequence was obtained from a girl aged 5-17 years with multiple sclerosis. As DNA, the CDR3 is TGTGCCAGCAGCGTTGGCAGGGGGCCGGACAATGAGCAGTTCTTC. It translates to CASSVGRGPDNEQFF.